The 19 T cell receptor beta chains below all came from one sample that was sequenced in a study of long-term antiretroviral therapy in people with HIV. This was the immunoSEQ v3.0 assay at survey level. TCRdb's table, derived via immunoSEQ multiplex PCR, lists solely in-frame clones and lacks some. The sample gives tens of thousands of clones, roughly 90% of which show up once; 3.6% is in the top ten. The sequencing used unsorted PBMCs, collected 1.8 years after starting antiretroviral therapy. The receptors here all came from a young woman with HIV.

The genes are TRBV7-9 and TRBJ2-1; 15 bases map to TRBD2. The junction had 2 bases not matched to a gene; V was cut back by 7 bases and J by 7 bases. Looked up from germline, CDR1 is SEHNR and CDR2 is FQNEAQ (reference sequence). The CDR3 contains 14 residues. The CDR3 DNA reads TGTGCCAGCACCGGGACTAGCGGGAGGAATGAGCAGTTCTTC. Protein: CASTGTSGRNEQFF.

The chain links TRBV10-3 to TRBJ1-2, with 8 bases aligning to TRBD1. Germline-derived CDR1 and CDR2 are ENHRY and SYGVKD. The CDR3 spans 14 residues. J lost 8 bases, V lost 4 bases, and 9 bases had no gene match. The CDR3 nucleotides read TGTGCCATCAGTGCAAACAGGGGGTTGGGCGGCTACACCTTC. It specifies CAISANRGLGGYTF.

The sample holds one count of this clone. The chain combines TRBV28 with TRBJ2-4; possible D gene TRBD1, 5 bases. This CDR3 has 12 amino acids. Between the trimmed V and J ends, which lost 7 bases and 6 bases, there was a span of 10 bases. Germline assignment: CDR1 MDHEN and CDR2 SYDVKM. The CDR3 DNA reads as TGTGCCAGCACCACAGGTTCAAACATTCAGTACTTC. It codes for CASTTGSNIQYF.

This sequence joins TRBV7-9 and TRBJ2-5; no clear D gene. V dropped 0 bases and J dropped 2 bases, with 7 bases sitting between them. Germline CDR1 SEHNR, CDR2 FQNEAQ (reference sequence). The CDR3 spans 14 residues. The DNA of the CDR3 is TGTGCCAGCAGCTTAGCGAACTTTCAAGAGACCCAGTACTTC. Its protein product is CASSLANFQETQYF.

The genes are TRBV6-6 and TRBJ2-5, with D perhaps TRBD2 (6 bases). The CDR3 contains 14 residues. CDR1 MNHNY and CDR2 SVGAGI come from the germline V gene (reference sequence). V was pared by 6 bases and J by 3 bases, with 14 bases between. The CDR3 reads CASRGTSLKETQYF. The CDR3 nucleotides read TGTGCCAGCAGGGGGACTTCGCTAAAAGAGACCCAGTACTTC.

The V and J genes are TRBV7-9 and TRBJ2-5, with a possible D match to TRBD1 (6 bases). V lost 4 bases to trimming and J lost 5 bases, with 17 bases between them. The germline gives CDR1 SEHNR, CDR2 FQNEAQ (reference sequence). This CDR3 comprises 15 residues. The CDR3 loop is CASSSRDNHDETQYF. DNA for the CDR3: TGTGCCAGCAGCTCTCGGGACAACCACGACGAGACCCAGTACTTC.

The chain employs TRBV6-5 and TRBJ1-1, with TRBD1 as a possible D gene (6 bases). Trimming left V 6 bases short and J 3 bases short, with 17 bases between. The CDR3 runs to 15 residues. The V gene's germline CDR1 is MNHEY and CDR2 SVGAGI. The CDR3 bases are TGTGCCAGCAGCCGACTTACAGGGATCGACACTGAAGCTTTCTTT. Its translation: CASSRLTGIDTEAFF.

This clone was counted only a few times. The chain joins TRBV11-3 to TRBJ1-1; a possible D gene is TRBD1 (5 bases). Germline V gene lookup returns CDR1 SGHNT and CDR2 YENEEA. Trimming left V 3 bases short and J 5 bases short, with 7 bases between. The CDR3 runs 12 residues. CDR3 sequence reads: CASSFGATEAFF. CDR3 DNA sequence: TGTGCCAGCAGCTTCGGGGCGACTGAAGCTTTCTTT.

The chain uses TRBV15 and TRBJ1-5; D is ambiguous. Trimming left V 1 base short and J 9 bases short, with 19 bases between. Germline V gives CDR1 LNHNV, CDR2 YYDKDF (reference sequence). There are 16 residues in the CDR3. The DNA of the CDR3 is TGTGCCACCAGCAGAGGCACGGGATCCCGACATCGGCCCCAGCATTTT. Residues: CATSRGTGSRHRPQHF. Variable domain in full (rest from reference TRBV15 and TRBJ1-5): DAMVIQNPRYQVTQFGKPVTLSCSQTLNHNVMYWYQQKSSQAPKLLFHYYDKDFNNEADTPDNFQSRRPNTSFCFLDIRSPGLGDTAMYLCATSRGTGSRHRPQHFGDGTRLSIL.

This chain joins TRBV19 and TRBJ2-1; TRBD2 aligns across 11 bases. The junction had 6 bases not matched to a gene; V was cut back by 2 bases and J by 3 bases. The CDR3 runs to 17 residues. CDR1 is LNHDA and CDR2 is SQIVND in the germline V gene (reference sequence). The CDR3 DNA sequence: TGTGCCAGTAGTATATTGGGAACTAGCGGGAGCTACAATGAGCAGTTCTTC. It is translated as CASSILGTSGSYNEQFF.

The CDR3 sequence is CASAAAMNTEAFF. The CDR3 coding sequence is TGTGCTAGTGCGGCGGCGATGAACACTGAAGCTTTCTTT. The chain recombines TRBV12-5 with TRBJ1-1; D call uncertain. CDR1 is LGHNT, CDR2 FRNRAP, per germline. CDR3 length: 13 residues. Trimming stripped 7 bases from V and 0 bases from J, with 9 bases between.

This clone appeared once. The chain employs TRBV14 and TRBJ2-2; 7 bases match TRBD1. With V trimmed by 0 bases and J by 11 bases, 18 bases remained unmatched. The CDR3 has 18 residues. Germline loops: CDR1 SGHDN, CDR2 FVKESK. CDR3 coding DNA: TGTGCCAGCAGCCAAGATCCCCCCGACCCAGCCCCAGGGGGAGAGCTGTTTTTT. Its translation: CASSQDPPDPAPGGELFF.

V gene TRBV5-6 combines with J gene TRBJ2-7, with 10 bases that match TRBD2. After removal of 4 bases from V and 4 bases from J, the junction contained 8 bases not matched to a gene. There are 15 residues in the CDR3. Germline V gene sequence: CDR1 SGHDT, CDR2 YYEEEE. The CDR3 sequence: CASSLPGTSVYEQYF. CDR3 coding DNA: TGTGCCAGCAGCCTGCCTGGGACTAGCGTGTACGAGCAGTACTTC. The whole variable domain, filled in from reference TRBV5-6 and TRBJ2-7, reads DAGVTQSPTHLIKTRGQQVTLRCSPKSGHDTVSWYQQALGQGPQFIFQYYEEEERQRGNFPDRFSGHQFPNYSSELNVNALLLGDSALYLCASSLPGTSVYEQYFGPGTRLTVT.

V and J are TRBV5-1 and TRBJ1-2; 9 bases map to TRBD1. CDR3 length equals 13 residues. Germline assignment: CDR1 SGHRS and CDR2 YFSETQ. J lost 8 bases, V lost 4 bases, and 6 bases had no gene match. CDR3 nucleotide sequence: TGCGCCAGCAGCCCGGGGACAGGGAGGGGCTACACCTTC. This encodes CASSPGTGRGYTF. Using reference TRBV5-1 and TRBJ1-2 for the parts outside the CDR3, the full variable domain is KAGVTQTPRYLIKTRGQQVTLSCSPISGHRSVSWYQQTPGQGLQFLFEYFSETQRNKGNFPGRFSGRQFSNSRSEMNVSTLELGDSALYLCASSPGTGRGYTFGSGTRLTVV.

A few counts support this clone. CDR3 bases: TGTGCCAGTAGTACAACTAGCGGGAGTTACGAGACCCAGTACTTC. Translation: CASSTTSGSYETQYF. The rearrangement uses TRBV19 and TRBJ2-5; TRBD2 matches 11 bases. Looked up from germline, CDR1 is LNHDA and CDR2 is SQIVND (reference sequence). Unmatched junction bases numbered 6, after V lost 4 bases and J lost 5 bases. The CDR3 loop spans 15 amino acids. Looking up the rest from reference TRBV19 and TRBJ2-5 gives the full variable domain: DGGITQSPKYLFRKEGQNVTLSCEQNLNHDAMYWYRQDPGQGLRLIYYSQIVNDFQKGDIAEGYSVSREKKESFPLTVTSAQKNPTAFYLCASSTTSGSYETQYFGPGTRLLVL.

This chain connects TRBV28 to TRBJ1-4, with 9 bases identical to TRBD1. The ends lost 5 bases at V and 6 bases at J; junction bases unmatched: 7. The CDR3 consists of 15 residues. The germline CDR1 and CDR2 sequences are MDHEN and SYDVKM. Here the CDR3 DNA reads TGTGCCAGCAGTGGTAGACAGGGGGAGCATGAAAAACTGTTTTTT. It translates to CASSGRQGEHEKLFF.

This chain connects TRBV28 to TRBJ1-2; 7 bases are shared with TRBD1. Per germline, CDR1 MDHEN and CDR2 SYDVKM. CDR3 size: 16 residues. After removal of 3 bases from V and 4 bases from J, the junction contained 11 bases not matched to a gene. Here the CDR3 DNA reads TGTGCCAGCAGTTTGGTCCCAGGGGGAATGGGCTATGGCTACACCTTC. This gives the protein CASSLVPGGMGYGYTF.

As to this clone: A junction end diverges from the germline sequence, so it may reflect a read error. V is TRBV28 and J is TRBJ2-2; 7 nucleotides match TRBD1. Germline V lookup: CDR1 MDHEN, CDR2 SYDVKM. The CDR3 sequence is 17 residues long. The DNA of the CDR3 is TGTGCCAGCAGCTCGACCGGGACAGACAACGACGCCGGGGTGCTGTTTTTT. Its protein product is CASSSTGTDNDAGVLFF.

The chain carries TRBV19 and TRBJ1-5, with D uncertain. Trimming cost V 5 bases and J 5 bases, with 16 bases left between them. There are 15 residues in the CDR3. CDR1 is LNHDA and CDR2 is SQIVND in the germline V gene (reference sequence). CDR3 nucleotide sequence: TGTGCCAGTAGTCCGCGGGATTCTAGGGATCAGCCCCAGCATTTT. Protein sequence: CASSPRDSRDQPQHF.